The clone carrying this TCR beta chain came up once. V dropped 6 bases and J dropped 3; count of bases not matched to a gene: 8. The germline V gene has CDR1 MNHEY and CDR2 SVGAGI. The CDR3 totals 15 residues. This sample stems from a study of blood T cell repertoires in COVID-19. As for the study in general: The United States, Italy and Spain supplied acute and convalescent COVID-19 samples. From T cells, B-cell-depleted T cells, or PBMCs came the material, which was cDNA or gDNA.

TCRdb keeps only in-frame clones here, not all; method: immunoSEQ multiplex PCR. This sample carries about 170,000 clones, around 88% of them seen once, and the ten largest clones take around a fifth. The chain has TRBV6-5 and TRBJ1-1, with 9 bases fitting TRBD1. Specimen: peripheral blood. This clonotype originated in a woman aged 70-85 years who had recovered from COVID-19. The CDR3 is CASSPGTGLDTEAFF. CDR3 DNA sequence: TGTGCCAGCAGCCCCGGGACAGGGTTGGACACTGAAGCTTTCTTT.